These 17 T cell receptor beta chains came from one sample sequenced in a study of control samples from healthy donors and cancer patients. Clones were read by immunoSEQ multiplex PCR, and TCRdb kept only the in-frame ones, dropping some. Found here are about 160,000 clones, about 90% of them singletons; the top ten hold about 12%. Material for sequencing was blood. The origin of the receptors is a man younger than 45 in good health.

This chain connects TRBV5-1 to TRBJ2-6; D not resolved. Germline CDR1 and CDR2: SGHRS and YFSETQ. Deletions cut 5 bases from V and 0 bases from J, with 3 bases between. The CDR3 is 13 amino acids. CDR3 protein: CASSDSGANVLTF. DNA for the CDR3: TGCGCCAGCAGTGACTCTGGGGCCAACGTCCTGACTTTC.

This rearrangement joins TRBV6-5 to TRBJ2-7; D is perhaps TRBD2 (5 bases). Germline loops: CDR1 MNHEY, CDR2 SVGAGI. V was trimmed by 0 bases and J by 5 bases, leaving 8 bases between them. The CDR3 extends over 13 amino acids. The chain's CDR3 is CASSYSWENEQYF. CDR3 nucleotides: TGTGCCAGCAGTTACTCCTGGGAGAACGAGCAGTACTTC.

The chain carries TRBV10-3 and TRBJ2-7, with a weak D call TRBD2 (6 bases). Germline V CDR1 and CDR2: ENHRY, SYGVKD. V gave up 7 bases and J gave up 6 bases, with 22 bases separating them. This CDR3 has 15 amino acids. CDR3 nucleotide sequence: TGTGCCATCAAGTCGTTGGAGGGGACGAATGCCGAGCAGTACTTC. Its translation: CAIKSLEGTNAEQYF.

CDR3: CASAGRSSADTQYF. In nucleotides, the CDR3 is TGTGCCAGCGCGGGACGGAGCAGCGCAGATACGCAGTATTTT. The V gene is TRBV5-4, the J gene TRBJ2-3, with D perhaps TRBD2 (6 bases). In germline, CDR1 is SGHNT, CDR2 YYREEE (reference sequence). The CDR3 consists of 14 residues. The germline V and J ends were trimmed by 7 bases and 4 bases, with 16 bases remaining between them.

In DNA form, the CDR3 reads TGCAGCGTTGAAAGGGTAATCAATGAGCAGTTCTTC. Translation: CSVERVINEQFF. The chain combines TRBV29-1 with TRBJ2-1, with unresolved D. Trimming took 2 bases from V and 6 from J, leaving 8 bases between them. CDR3 length: 12 residues. Germline V gives CDR1 SQVTM, CDR2 ANQGSEA.

The chain joins TRBV5-1 to TRBJ2-2; D uncertain. V was trimmed by 4 bases and J by 5 bases, leaving 18 bases between them. This CDR3 contains 16 residues. Per germline, CDR1 SGHRS and CDR2 YFSETQ. The CDR3 sequence: CASSPDRTTQTGELFF. The CDR3 nucleotides read TGCGCCAGCAGCCCCGATCGGACCACTCAGACCGGGGAGCTGTTTTTT.

This clone showed up just once. The chain recombines TRBV18 with TRBJ1-6; 7 bases agree with TRBD1. CDR1 is KGHSH, CDR2 LQKENI, per germline. The V and J ends lost 2 bases and 10 bases, in that order; junction bases with no gene match: 5. The CDR3 length is 14 residues. The CDR3 spells CASSPSGQNSPLHF. The CDR3 nucleotides are TGTGCCAGCTCACCATCGGGACAGAACTCACCCCTCCACTTT.

The chain's CDR3 is CASSREAAHTEAFF. Written as DNA, the CDR3 is TGCGCCAGCAGCCGCGAGGCAGCGCACACTGAAGCTTTCTTT. V and J are TRBV4-3 and TRBJ1-1; D is unresolved. The germline CDR1 and CDR2 sequences are LGHNA and YSLEER. The CDR3 totals 14 residues. With 4 bases removed from V and 3 bases from J, the gap between germline ends came to 12 bases.

The CDR3 DNA sequence: TGTGCCAGCAGCTTCGGTGGGGATCAAGAGACCCAGTACTTC. Protein sequence: CASSFGGDQETQYF. This chain links TRBV11-3 with TRBJ2-5; D remains unclear. This CDR3 spans 14 amino acids. Germline V gene lookup returns CDR1 SGHNT and CDR2 YENEEA. The ends were cut back, 3 bases at V and 2 bases at J, with 10 bases in the middle.

This chain links TRBV6-6 with TRBJ2-1; 14 positions agree with TRBD2. There are 16 residues in the CDR3. V was clipped by 6 bases and J by 7 bases; unmatched bases: 8. CDR1 is MNHNY and CDR2 is SVGAGI in the germline V gene (reference sequence). CDR3 residues: CASREGLAGDQNEQFF. DNA of the CDR3: TGTGCCAGCAGAGAGGGACTAGCGGGGGATCAAAATGAGCAGTTCTTC.

The CDR3 region has the DNA TGTGCCATCAGTGAGACTTCGTATGGCTACACCTTC. Translation: CAISETSYGYTF. The gene calls are TRBV10-3 and TRBJ1-2; D is unclear. The length of the CDR3 is 12 residues. V was clipped by 2 bases and J by 5 bases, with 6 bases between them. Germline CDR1 and CDR2: ENHRY and SYGVKD.

The chain recombines TRBV3-1 (or the pseudogene TRBV3-2) with TRBJ2-2, with no clear D. CDR3 size: 16 residues. Germline V gene sequence: CDR1 LGHDT, CDR2 YNNKEL (reference sequence). Trimming shortened V by 0 bases and J by 0 bases, and 8 bases separated the two germline ends. Written as DNA, the CDR3 is TGTGCCAGCAGCCAAGATTACGGCGCGAACACCGGGGAGCTGTTTTTT. Translated: CASSQDYGANTGELFF.

V and J are TRBV29-1 and TRBJ1-2; 7 positions match TRBD1. After removal of 4 bases from V and 1 base from J, the junction contained 3 bases not matched to a gene. This CDR3 has 13 residues. In germline, CDR1 is SQVTM, CDR2 ANQGSEA. The CDR3 coding sequence is TGCAGCGTTGGACAGGGAAATAACTATGGCTACACCTTC. Encoded protein: CSVGQGNNYGYTF. The full variable domain, completed using reference TRBV29-1 and TRBJ1-2, is SAVISQKPSRDICQRGTSLTIQCQVDSQVTMMFWYRQQPGQSLTLIATANQGSEATYESGFVIDKFPISRPNLTFSTLTVSNMSPEDSSIYLCSVGQGNNYGYTFGSGTRLTVV.

The gene calls are TRBV10-3 and TRBJ2-7; no reliable D call. This CDR3 is built from 13 residues. V lost 2 bases, J lost 3 bases, and 8 bases lay in between. The germline CDR1 and CDR2 sequences are ENHRY and SYGVKD. CDR3 sequence (DNA): TGTGCCATCAGTGAGCCTACAAGCTACGAGCAGTACTTC. This sequence encodes CAISEPTSYEQYF.

This clone was detected once. The gene calls are TRBV6-6 and TRBJ1-5, with D possibly being TRBD1 (6 bases). Germline V gene sequence: CDR1 MNHNY, CDR2 SVGAGI (reference sequence). The length of the CDR3 is 12 residues. The V gene lost 11 bases and the J gene lost 5 bases, with 13 bases spanning the gap. The CDR3 DNA sequence: TGTGCCGTTAGAGGGGGGCATCAGCCCCAGCATTTT. This encodes CAVRGGHQPQHF.

The chain employs TRBV7-3 and TRBJ2-1; D is undetermined. This CDR3 has 16 amino acids. The germline V gene encodes CDR1 SGHTA and CDR2 FQGTGA. V lost 1 base and J 1 base, leaving 11 bases between the germline ends. The CDR3 region has the DNA TGTGCCAGCAGCTTAAAAGGTCGGACGTCCTACAATGAGCAGTTCTTC. Translating it yields CASSLKGRTSYNEQFF.

V usage is TRBV2 and J usage is TRBJ1-5; TRBD1 matches 7 bases. The V gene end was trimmed by 2 bases and the J gene end by 0 bases; junction bases not matched to a gene: 7. The CDR3 is made up of 17 amino acids. CDR1 is SNHLY and CDR2 is FYNNEI in the germline V gene. The CDR3 DNA reads TGTGCCAGCAGTGAATTGGCAGGGGGGTATAGCAATCAGCCCCAGCATTTT. Its protein is CASSELAGGYSNQPQHF.